This T cell receptor (beta chain) comes out of a study of graft-versus-host responses after intestinal transplantation. In the study overall: The transplants performed in recipients were multivisceral, liver-intestinal, or isolated intestinal. Study outcomes and limitations: Graft-versus-host to host-versus-graft clonal ratios in allografts were high in patients with graft-donor T cell macrochimerism. Ileal or blood samples showed some GvH clones first, and such clones were also found in recipient marrow.

CDR3 length: 13 amino acids. The V and J ends lost 5 bases and 7 bases respectively, with 12 bases between them. The germline V gene has CDR1 MNHEY and CDR2 SMNVEV (reference sequence). TCRdb's copy holds only in-frame clones and misses some; the assay was immunoSEQ multiplex PCR. This table has about 9,700 clones, approximately 30% appearing once. This clone was seen only a few times. Sequencing was performed on alloreactive CD4+ T cells from a mixed lymphocyte reaction culture, taken before transplantation. Indicated subset: CFSE-low proliferating T cells sorted from roughly 6-day pre-transplant mixed lymphocyte reaction (GvH or HvG direction). This TCR was sampled from a human patient who was an organ donor for intestinal transplantation. J is TRBJ1-5 and V is TRBV27; D may be TRBD1 (5 bases). This chain's CDR3 is CASSLTGLQPQHF. The CDR3 coding sequence is TGTGCCAGCAGTCTCACAGGTCTACAGCCCCAGCATTTT.